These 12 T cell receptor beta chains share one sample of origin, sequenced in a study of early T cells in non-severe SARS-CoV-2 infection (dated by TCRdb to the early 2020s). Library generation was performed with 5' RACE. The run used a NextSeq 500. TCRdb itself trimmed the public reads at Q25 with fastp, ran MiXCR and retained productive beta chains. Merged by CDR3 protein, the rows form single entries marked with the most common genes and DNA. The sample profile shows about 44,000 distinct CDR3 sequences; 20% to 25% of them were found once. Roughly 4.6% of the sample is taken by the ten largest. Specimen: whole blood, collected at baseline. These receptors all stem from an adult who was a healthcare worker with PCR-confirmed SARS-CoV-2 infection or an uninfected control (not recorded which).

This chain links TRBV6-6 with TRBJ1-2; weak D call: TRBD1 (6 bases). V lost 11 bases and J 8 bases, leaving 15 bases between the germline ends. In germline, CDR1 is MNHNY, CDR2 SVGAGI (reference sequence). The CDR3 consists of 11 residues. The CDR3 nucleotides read TGTGCCGGTTGGACAGTGCAAGGCTACACCTTC. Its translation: CAGWTVQGYTF.

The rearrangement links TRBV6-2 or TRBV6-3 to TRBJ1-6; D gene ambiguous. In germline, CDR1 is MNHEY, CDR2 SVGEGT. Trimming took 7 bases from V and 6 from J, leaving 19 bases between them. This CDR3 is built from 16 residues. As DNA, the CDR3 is TGTGCCAGCAATCCAAGGTCGGGAATGGGTAATTCACCCCTCCACTTT. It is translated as CASNPRSGMGNSPLHF.

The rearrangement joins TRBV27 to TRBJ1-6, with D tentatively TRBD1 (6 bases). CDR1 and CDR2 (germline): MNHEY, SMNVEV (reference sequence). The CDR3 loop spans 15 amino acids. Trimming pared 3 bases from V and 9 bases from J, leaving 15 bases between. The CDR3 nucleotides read TGTGCCAGCAGTTTTTATGGGACAAGGTTTTCACCCCTCCACTTT. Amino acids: CASSFYGTRFSPLHF.

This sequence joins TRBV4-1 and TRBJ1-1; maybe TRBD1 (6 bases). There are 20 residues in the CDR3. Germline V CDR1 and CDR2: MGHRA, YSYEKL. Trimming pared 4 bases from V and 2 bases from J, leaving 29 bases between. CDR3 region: CASSRAGGPVTGHRNTEAFF. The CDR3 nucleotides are TGCGCCAGCAGCCGGGCCGGGGGGCCCGTCACGGGACACCGAAACACTGAAGCTTTCTTT.

CDR3 region: CAWRGWDISYEQYF. CDR3 coding DNA: TGTGCCTGGAGGGGTTGGGACATCTCCTACGAGCAGTACTTC. The V call is TRBV30, the J call TRBJ2-7, with a weak D call TRBD1 (6 bases). Germline assignment: CDR1 GTSNPN and CDR2 SVGIG (reference sequence). Trimming took off 3 bases at V and 0 bases at J, with 12 bases between the two ends. The CDR3 consists of 14 residues.

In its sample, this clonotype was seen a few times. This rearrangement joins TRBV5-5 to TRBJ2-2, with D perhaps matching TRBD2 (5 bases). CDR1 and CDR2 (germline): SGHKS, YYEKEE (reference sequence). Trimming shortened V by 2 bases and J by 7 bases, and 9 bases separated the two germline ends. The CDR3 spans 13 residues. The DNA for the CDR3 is TGTGCCAGCAGCTTTTTCCGGGACGGGGAGCTGTTTTTT. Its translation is CASSFFRDGELFF.

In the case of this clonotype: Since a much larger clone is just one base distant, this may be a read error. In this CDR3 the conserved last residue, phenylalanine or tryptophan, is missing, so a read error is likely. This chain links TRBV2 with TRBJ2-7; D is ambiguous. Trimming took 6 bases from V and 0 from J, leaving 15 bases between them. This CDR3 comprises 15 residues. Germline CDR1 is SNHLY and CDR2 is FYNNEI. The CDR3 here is CASSHTYLRSYEQYL. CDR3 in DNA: TGTGCCAGCAGCCACACGTACCTTCGCTCCTACGAGCAGTACTTA.

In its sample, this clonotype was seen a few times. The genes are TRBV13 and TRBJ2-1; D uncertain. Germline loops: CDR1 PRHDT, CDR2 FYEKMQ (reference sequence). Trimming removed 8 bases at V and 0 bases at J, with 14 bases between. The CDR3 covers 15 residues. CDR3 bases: TGTGCCAGCGCCCACACGGGCCTCTCCTACAATGAGCAGTTCTTC. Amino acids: CASAHTGLSYNEQFF.

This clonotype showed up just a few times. The CDR3 nucleotides are TGCGCCAGCAGTGAGGGAGGGGTGAGCGAGCAGTACTTC. Translation gives CASSEGGVSEQYF. The gene calls are TRBV10-1 and TRBJ2-7, with D tentatively TRBD2 (6 bases). The CDR3 totals 13 residues. The germline V gene encodes CDR1 WNHNN and CDR2 SYGVQD (reference sequence). Trimming removed 2 bases at V and 6 bases at J, with 11 bases between.

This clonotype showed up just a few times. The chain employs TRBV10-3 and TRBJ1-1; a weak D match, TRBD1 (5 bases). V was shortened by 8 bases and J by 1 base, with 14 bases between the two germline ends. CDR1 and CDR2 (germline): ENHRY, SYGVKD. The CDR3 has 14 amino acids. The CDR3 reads CAIGAGTTNTEAFF. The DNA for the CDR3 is TGTGCCATCGGCGCCGGGACGACGAACACTGAAGCTTTCTTT.

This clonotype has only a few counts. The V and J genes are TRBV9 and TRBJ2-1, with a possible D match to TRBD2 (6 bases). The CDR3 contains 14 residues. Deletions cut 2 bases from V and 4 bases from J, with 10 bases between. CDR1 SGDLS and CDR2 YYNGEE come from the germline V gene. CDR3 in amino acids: CASSVTGDYNEQFF. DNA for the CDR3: TGTGCCAGCAGCGTTACGGGGGATTACAATGAGCAGTTCTTC.

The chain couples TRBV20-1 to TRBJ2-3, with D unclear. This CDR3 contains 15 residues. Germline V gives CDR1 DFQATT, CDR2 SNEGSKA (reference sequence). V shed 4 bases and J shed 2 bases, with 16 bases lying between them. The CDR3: CSATLDLRNTDTQYF. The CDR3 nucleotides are TGCAGTGCTACTCTCGACCTACGCAACACAGATACGCAGTATTTT.